The clone carrying this T cell receptor beta chain was seen more than once but under ten times. What it binds is unknown. Sequenced patients had shown CD8+CD57+ cell expansion by flow cytometry. The data belong to a study of CD8+CD57+ T cells in acquired aplastic anemia. Overall study results and limits: Levels of CD8+ Simpson's diversity were not significantly distinct in patients versus controls.

Genomic DNA constituted the template upon which TCR beta VDJ and CDR3 profiling was performed. TCRdb called the reads again in MiXCR, with one record for every CDR3 protein. The sample has hundreds of thousands of distinct CDR3 sequences; around 33% are singletons. CDR3 size: 15 residues. The ends were cut back, 1 base at V and 1 base at J, with 10 bases in the middle. The germline V gene encodes CDR1 MNHNS and CDR2 SASEGT. Specimen: sorted CD4+, CD8+, or CD8+CD57+ T cells (not recorded which) from PBMCs. The sequence came from a human donor with aplastic anemia. The rearrangement links TRBV6-1 to TRBJ1-2; D is unclear. The CDR3 DNA is TGTGCCAGCAGTGAAGACGGCAGGAGTAACTATGGCTACACCTTC. Its translation is CASSEDGRSNYGYTF.